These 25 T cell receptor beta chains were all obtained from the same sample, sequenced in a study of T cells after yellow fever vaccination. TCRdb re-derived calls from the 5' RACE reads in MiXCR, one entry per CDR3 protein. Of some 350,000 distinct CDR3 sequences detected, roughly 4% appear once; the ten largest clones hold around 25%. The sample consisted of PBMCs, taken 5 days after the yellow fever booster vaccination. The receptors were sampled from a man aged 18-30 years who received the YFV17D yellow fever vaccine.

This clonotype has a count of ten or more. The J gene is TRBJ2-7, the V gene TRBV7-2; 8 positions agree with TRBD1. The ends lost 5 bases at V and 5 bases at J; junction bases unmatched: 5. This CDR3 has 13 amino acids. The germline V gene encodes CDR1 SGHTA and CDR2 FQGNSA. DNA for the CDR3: TGTGCCAGCAGCATAGGACAGGGAGACGAGCAGTACGTC. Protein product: CASSIGQGDEQYV.

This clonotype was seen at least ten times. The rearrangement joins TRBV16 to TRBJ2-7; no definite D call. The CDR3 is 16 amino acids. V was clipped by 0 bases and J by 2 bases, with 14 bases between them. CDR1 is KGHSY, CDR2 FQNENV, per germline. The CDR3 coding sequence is TGTGCCAGCAGCCAATCAATAGGGCAGACCACCTACGAGCAGTACTTC. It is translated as CASSQSIGQTTYEQYF.

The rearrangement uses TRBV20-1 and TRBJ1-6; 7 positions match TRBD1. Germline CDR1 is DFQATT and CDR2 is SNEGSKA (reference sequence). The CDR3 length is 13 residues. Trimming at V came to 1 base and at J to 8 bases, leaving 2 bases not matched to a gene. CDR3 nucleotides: TGCAGTGCTAGAGCCGGGACAGATTCACCCCTCCACTTT. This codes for CSARAGTDSPLHF.

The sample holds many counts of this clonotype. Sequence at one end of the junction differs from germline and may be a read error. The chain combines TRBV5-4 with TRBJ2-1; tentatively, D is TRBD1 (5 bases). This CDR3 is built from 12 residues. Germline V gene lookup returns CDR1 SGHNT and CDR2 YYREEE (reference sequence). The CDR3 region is CASSLGATGMAF. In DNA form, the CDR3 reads TGTGCCAGCAGCTTGGGTGCAACAGGTATGGCCTTC.

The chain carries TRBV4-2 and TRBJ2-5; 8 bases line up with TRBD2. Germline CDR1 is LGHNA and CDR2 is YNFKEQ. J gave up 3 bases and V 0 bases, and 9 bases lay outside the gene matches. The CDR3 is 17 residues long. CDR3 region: CASSQDGSGGTEETQYF. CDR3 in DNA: TGTGCCAGCAGCCAAGATGGCAGCGGGGGAACCGAAGAGACCCAGTACTTC.

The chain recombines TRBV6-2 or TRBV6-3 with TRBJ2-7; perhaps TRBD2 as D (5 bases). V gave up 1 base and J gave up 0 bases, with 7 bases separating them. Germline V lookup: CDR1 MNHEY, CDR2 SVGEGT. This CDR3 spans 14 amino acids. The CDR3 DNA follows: TGTGCCAGCAGTTACTACCGGGACTCCTACGAGCAGTACGTC. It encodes CASSYYRDSYEQYV.

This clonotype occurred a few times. Here the CDR3 reads CASSQSAGTGGTGELFF. CDR3 bases: TGCGCCAGCAGCCAATCAGCCGGGACAGGGGGGACCGGGGAGCTGTTTTTT. V and J are TRBV4-3 and TRBJ2-2; 11 positions agree with TRBD1. The CDR3 spans 17 residues. Germline V gene lookup returns CDR1 LGHNA and CDR2 YSLEER. Trimming cost V 2 bases and J 5 bases; bases outside gene matches: 7.

This CDR3 reads CASSLSTSAQTQYF. The CDR3 bases are TGTGCCAGCAGCTTATCGACTAGCGCGCAGACCCAGTACTTC. The gene calls are TRBV7-9 and TRBJ2-5, with 8 bases matching TRBD2. The CDR3 covers 14 residues. The germline V gene encodes CDR1 SEHNR and CDR2 FQNEAQ (reference sequence). The junction had 5 bases not matched to a gene; V was cut back by 2 bases and J by 6 bases.

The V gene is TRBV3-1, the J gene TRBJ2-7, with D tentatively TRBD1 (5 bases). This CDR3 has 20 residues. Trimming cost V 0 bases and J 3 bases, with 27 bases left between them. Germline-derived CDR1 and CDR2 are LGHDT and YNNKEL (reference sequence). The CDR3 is CASSQEGAVDPSRVYYEQYV. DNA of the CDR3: TGTGCCAGCAGCCAAGAAGGGGCGGTCGACCCCTCCCGAGTCTACTACGAGCAGTACGTC.

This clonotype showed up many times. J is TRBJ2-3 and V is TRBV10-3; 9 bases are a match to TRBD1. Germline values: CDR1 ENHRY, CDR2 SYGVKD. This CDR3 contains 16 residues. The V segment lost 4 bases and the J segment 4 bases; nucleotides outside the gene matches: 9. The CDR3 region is CAISAQPGQGPDTQYF. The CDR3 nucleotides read TGTGCCATCAGTGCACAGCCGGGACAGGGCCCAGATACGCAGTATTTT.

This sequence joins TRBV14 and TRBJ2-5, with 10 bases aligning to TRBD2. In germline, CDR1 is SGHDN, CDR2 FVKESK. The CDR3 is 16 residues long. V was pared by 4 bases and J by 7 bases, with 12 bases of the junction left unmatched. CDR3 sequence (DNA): TGTGCCAGCAGCCCCCGGAGCCTAGCGGGGGTTAGGACCCAGTACTTC. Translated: CASSPRSLAGVRTQYF.

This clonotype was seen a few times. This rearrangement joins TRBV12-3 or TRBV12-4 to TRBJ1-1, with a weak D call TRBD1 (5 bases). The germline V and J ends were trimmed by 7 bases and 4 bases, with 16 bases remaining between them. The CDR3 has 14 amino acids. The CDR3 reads CASTLGLQATEAFF. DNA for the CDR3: TGTGCCAGCACCCTAGGCCTACAGGCCACTGAAGCTTTCTTT.

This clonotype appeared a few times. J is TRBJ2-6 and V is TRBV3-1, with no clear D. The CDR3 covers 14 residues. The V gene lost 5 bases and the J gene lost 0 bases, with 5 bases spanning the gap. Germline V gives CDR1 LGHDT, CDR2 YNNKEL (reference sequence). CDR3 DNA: TGTGCCAGCAGCTTTGTCTCTGGGGCCAACGTCCTGACTTTC. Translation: CASSFVSGANVLTF.

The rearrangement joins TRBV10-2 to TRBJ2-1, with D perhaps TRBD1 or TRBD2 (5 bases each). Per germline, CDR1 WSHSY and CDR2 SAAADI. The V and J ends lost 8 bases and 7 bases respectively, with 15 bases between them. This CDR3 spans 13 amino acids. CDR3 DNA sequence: TGCGCCAGCGGGTGGGGGTTTGGTAATGAGCAGTTCTTC. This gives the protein CASGWGFGNEQFF.

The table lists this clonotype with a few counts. In DNA form, the CDR3 reads TGTGCCAGCTCGTTCCGGGCGGACAGGTATCTTGAAGATACGCAGTATTTT. Translation: CASSFRADRYLEDTQYF. The chain recombines TRBV18 with TRBJ2-3; 7 nucleotides match TRBD1. The CDR3 length is 17 residues. V lost 6 bases to trimming and J lost 5 bases; unmatched junction nucleotides: 17. CDR1 is KGHSH, CDR2 LQKENI, per germline. The full variable domain, its missing parts supplied by reference TRBV18 and TRBJ2-3, is NAGVMQNPRHLVRRRGQEARLRCSPMKGHSHVYWYRQLPEEGLKFMVYLQKENIIDESGMPKERFSAEFPKEGPSILRIQQVVRGDSAAYFCASSFRADRYLEDTQYFGPGTRLTVL.

The CDR3 spells CASSAGGEAFF. CDR3 bases: TGTGCCAGCAGCGCCGGAGGGGAAGCTTTCTTT. The rearrangement joins TRBV9 to TRBJ1-1; D remains unclear. With 3 bases removed from V and 8 bases from J, the gap between germline ends came to 8 bases. The CDR3 spans 11 residues. Germline V CDR1 and CDR2: SGDLS, YYNGEE.

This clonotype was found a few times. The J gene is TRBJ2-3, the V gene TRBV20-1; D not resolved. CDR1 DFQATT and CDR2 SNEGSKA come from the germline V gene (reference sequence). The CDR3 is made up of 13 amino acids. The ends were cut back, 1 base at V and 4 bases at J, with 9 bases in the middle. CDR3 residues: CSARVGLPDTQYF. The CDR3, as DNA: TGCAGTGCTAGAGTGGGTCTTCCAGATACGCAGTATTTT.

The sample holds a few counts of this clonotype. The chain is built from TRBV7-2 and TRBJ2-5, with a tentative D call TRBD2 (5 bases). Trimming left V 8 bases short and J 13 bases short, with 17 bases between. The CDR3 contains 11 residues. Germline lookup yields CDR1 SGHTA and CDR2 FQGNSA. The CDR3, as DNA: TGTGCCAGCCTAGCCACGTGGACGGTGTACTTC. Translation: CASLATWTVYF.

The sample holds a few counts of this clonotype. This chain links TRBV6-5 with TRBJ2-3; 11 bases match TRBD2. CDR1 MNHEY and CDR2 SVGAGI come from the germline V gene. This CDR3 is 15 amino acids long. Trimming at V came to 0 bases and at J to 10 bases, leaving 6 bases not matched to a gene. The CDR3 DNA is TGTGCCAGCAGTTACTCGACACTAGCGGGGGAGGCGCAGTATTTT. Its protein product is CASSYSTLAGEAQYF.

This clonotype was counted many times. CDR3 coding DNA: TGTGCCAGCAGTTGGGGTAGCGGGTCGTACGAGCAGTACGTC. Translating gives CASSWGSGSYEQYV. J is TRBJ2-7 and V is TRBV6-2 or TRBV6-3, with TRBD2 matching over 7 bases. This CDR3 contains 14 residues. The V and J ends lost 4 bases and 4 bases, in that order; junction bases with no gene match: 7. The germline CDR1 and CDR2 sequences are MNHEY and SVGEGT.

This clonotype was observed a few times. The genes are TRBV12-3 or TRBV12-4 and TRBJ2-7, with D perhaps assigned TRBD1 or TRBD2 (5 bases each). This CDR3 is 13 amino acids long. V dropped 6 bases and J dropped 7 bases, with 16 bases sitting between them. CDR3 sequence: CASSATTGTEQYV. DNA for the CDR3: TGTGCCAGCAGCGCAACCACCGGGACGGAGCAGTACGTC.

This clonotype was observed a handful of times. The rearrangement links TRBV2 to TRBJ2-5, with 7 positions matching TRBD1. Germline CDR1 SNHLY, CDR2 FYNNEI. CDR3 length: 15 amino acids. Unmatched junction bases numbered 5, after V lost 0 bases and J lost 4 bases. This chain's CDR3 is CASSEAGQFSETQYF. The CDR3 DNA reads TGTGCCAGCAGTGAAGCGGGACAGTTTTCAGAGACCCAGTACTTC.

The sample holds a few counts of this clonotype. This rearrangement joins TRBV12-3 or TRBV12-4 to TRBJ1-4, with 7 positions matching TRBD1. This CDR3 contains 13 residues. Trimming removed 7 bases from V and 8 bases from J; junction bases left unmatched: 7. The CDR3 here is CASTGGRGEKLFF. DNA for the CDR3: TGTGCCAGCACAGGGGGGCGAGGGGAAAAACTGTTTTTT.

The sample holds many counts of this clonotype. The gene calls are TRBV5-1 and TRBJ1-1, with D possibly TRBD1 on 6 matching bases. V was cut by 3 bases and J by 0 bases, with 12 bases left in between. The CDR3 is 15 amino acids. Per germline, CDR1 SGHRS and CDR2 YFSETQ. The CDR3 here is CASSSGDNLNTEAFF. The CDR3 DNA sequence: TGCGCCAGCAGCTCGGGGGACAACCTGAACACTGAAGCTTTCTTT. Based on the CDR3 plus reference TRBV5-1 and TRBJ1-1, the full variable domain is KAGVTQTPRYLIKTRGQQVTLSCSPISGHRSVSWYQQTPGQGLQFLFEYFSETQRNKGNFPGRFSGRQFSNSRSEMNVSTLELGDSALYLCASSSGDNLNTEAFFGQGTRLTVV.

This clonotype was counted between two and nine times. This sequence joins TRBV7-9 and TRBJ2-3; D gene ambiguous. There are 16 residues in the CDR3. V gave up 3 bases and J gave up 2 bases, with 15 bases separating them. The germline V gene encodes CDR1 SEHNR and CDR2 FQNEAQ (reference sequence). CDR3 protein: CASSFKGFEDTDTQYF. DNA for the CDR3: TGTGCCAGCAGCTTTAAAGGGTTTGAGGACACAGATACGCAGTATTTT.